This T cell receptor beta chain originates from a study of control samples from healthy donors and cancer patients. CDR1 and CDR2 from the germline V gene are LNHDA and SQIVND (reference sequence). V lost 1 base to trimming and J lost 2 bases, with 0 bases between them. This CDR3 comprises 13 residues. The protocol was immunoSEQ multiplex PCR, while the TCRdb copy is restricted to in-frame clones and leaves out a portion. Of about 120,000 clones in the sample, about 94% were seen once. Material: blood. The TCR was taken from a young man in good health. The V call is TRBV19, the J call TRBJ2-6; D not resolved. The CDR3: CASSIAGANVLTF. The DNA of the CDR3 is TGTGCCAGTAGTATAGCTGGGGCCAACGTCCTGACTTTC.